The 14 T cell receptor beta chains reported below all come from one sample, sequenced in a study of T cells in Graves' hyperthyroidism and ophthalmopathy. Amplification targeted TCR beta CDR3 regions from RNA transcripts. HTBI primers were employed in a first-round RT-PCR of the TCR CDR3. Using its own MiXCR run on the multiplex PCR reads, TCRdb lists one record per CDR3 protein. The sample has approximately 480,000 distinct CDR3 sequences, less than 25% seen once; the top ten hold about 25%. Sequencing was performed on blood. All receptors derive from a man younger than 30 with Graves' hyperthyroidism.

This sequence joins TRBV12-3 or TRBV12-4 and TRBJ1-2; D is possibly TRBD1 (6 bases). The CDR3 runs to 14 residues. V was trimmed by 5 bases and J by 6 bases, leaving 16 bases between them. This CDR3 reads CASSPSGGADGYTF. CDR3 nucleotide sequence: TGTGCCAGCAGTCCCTCGGGGGGGGCGGATGGCTACACCTTC.

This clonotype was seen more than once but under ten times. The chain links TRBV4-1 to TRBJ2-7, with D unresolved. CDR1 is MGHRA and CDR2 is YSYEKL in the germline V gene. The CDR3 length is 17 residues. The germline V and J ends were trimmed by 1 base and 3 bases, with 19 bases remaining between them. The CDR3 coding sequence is TGCGCCAGCAGCCAAGTCCTCCCCAAGCCCTTCCGCTACGAGCAGTACTTC. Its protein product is CASSQVLPKPFRYEQYF.

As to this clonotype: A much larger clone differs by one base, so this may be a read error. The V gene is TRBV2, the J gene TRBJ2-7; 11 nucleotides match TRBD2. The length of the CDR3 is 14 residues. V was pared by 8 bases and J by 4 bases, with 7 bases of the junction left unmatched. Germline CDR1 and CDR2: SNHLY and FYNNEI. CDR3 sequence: CASCVGTSGYEQYF. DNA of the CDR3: TGTGCCAGCTGTGTCGGGACTAGCGGTTACGAGCAGTACTTC.

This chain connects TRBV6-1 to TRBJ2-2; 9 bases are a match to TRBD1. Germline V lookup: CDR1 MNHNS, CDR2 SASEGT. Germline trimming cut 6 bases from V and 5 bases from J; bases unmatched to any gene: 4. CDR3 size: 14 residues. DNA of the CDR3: TGTGCCAGCAGGGGACAGGGTGAAACCGGGGAGCTGTTTTTT. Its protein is CASRGQGETGELFF.

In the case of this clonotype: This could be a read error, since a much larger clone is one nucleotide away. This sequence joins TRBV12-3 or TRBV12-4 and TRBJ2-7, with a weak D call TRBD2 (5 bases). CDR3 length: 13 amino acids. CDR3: CASSLAWRTEKYF. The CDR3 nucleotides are TGTGCCAGCAGTTTAGCTTGGAGGACCGAGAAGTACTTC.

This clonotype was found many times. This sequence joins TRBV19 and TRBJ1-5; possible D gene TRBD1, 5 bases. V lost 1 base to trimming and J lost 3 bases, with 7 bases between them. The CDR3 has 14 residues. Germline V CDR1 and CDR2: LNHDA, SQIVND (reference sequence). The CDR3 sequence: CASSIGQSNQPQHF. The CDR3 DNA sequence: TGTGCCAGTAGTATAGGACAGTCCAATCAGCCCCAGCATTTT.

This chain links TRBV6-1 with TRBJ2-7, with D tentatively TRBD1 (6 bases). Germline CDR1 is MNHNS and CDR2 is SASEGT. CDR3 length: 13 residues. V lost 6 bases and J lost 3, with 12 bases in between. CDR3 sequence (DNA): TGTGCCAGCAGACGACCGGACAGCTACGAGCAGTACTTC. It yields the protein CASRRPDSYEQYF.

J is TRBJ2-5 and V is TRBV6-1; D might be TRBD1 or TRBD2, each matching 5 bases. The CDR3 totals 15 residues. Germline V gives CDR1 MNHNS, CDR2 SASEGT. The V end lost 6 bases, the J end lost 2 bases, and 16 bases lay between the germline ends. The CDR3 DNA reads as TGTGCCAGCAGCCTAACAGGACTTTCACAAGAGACCCAGTACTTC. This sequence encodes CASSLTGLSQETQYF.

The CDR3 reads CASSLYVTGEQPQHF. The CDR3 bases are TGTGCCAGCAGTTTATATGTAACAGGGGAACAGCCCCAGCATTTT. The chain uses TRBV28 and TRBJ1-5; 7 bases align to TRBD1. CDR1 MDHEN and CDR2 SYDVKM come from the germline V gene. The junction had 7 bases not matched to a gene; V was cut back by 1 base and J by 7 bases. The CDR3 contains 15 residues. The variable domain in full, with the rest retrieved from reference TRBV28 and TRBJ1-5, is DVKVTQSSRYLVKRTGEKVFLECVQDMDHENMFWYRQDPGLGLRLIYFSYDVKMKEKGDIPEGYSVSREKKERFSLILESASTNQTSMYLCASSLYVTGEQPQHFGDGTRLSIL.

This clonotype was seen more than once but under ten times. This CDR3 is CATSREVQGTNTEAFF. CDR3 nucleotides: TGTGCCACCAGCAGAGAGGTTCAGGGCACGAACACTGAAGCTTTCTTT. The V and J genes are TRBV15 and TRBJ1-1; weak D call: TRBD1 (5 bases). The germline V gene encodes CDR1 LNHNV and CDR2 YYDKDF (reference sequence). The CDR3 sequence is 16 residues long. V lost 0 bases and J lost 1, with 12 bases in between.

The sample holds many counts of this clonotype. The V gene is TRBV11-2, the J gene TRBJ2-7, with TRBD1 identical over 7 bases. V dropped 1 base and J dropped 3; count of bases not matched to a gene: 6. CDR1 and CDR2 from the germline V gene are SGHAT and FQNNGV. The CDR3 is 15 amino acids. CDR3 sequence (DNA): TGTGCCAGCAGCTTAGGAGGGGGCGTAGGCTACGAGCAGTACTTC. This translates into CASSLGGGVGYEQYF.

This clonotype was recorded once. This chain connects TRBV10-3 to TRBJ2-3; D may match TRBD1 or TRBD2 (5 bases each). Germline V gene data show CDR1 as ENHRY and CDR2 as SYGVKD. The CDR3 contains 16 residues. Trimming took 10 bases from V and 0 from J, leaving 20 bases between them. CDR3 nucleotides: TGTGCCACCACACTGGGGGTTGAAGTTAGCACAGATACGCAGTATTTT. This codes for CATTLGVEVSTDTQYF.

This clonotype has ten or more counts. The CDR3 nucleotides read TGTGCCAGCAGTTTAGGGGACAGGGACGGAGGGGAGCAGTACTTC. Translation: CASSLGDRDGGEQYF. The V call is TRBV28, the J call TRBJ2-7, with 9 nucleotides matching TRBD1. From germline, CDR1 is MDHEN and CDR2 SYDVKM. The CDR3 runs to 15 residues. Trimming took 2 bases from V and 7 from J; bases not matched to a gene: 9.

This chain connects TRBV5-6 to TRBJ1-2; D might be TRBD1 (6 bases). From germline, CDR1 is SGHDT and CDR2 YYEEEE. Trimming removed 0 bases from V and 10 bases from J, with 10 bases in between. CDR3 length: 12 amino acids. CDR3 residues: CASSLGTDLYTF. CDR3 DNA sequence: TGTGCCAGCAGCTTGGGGACAGATCTCTACACCTTC.